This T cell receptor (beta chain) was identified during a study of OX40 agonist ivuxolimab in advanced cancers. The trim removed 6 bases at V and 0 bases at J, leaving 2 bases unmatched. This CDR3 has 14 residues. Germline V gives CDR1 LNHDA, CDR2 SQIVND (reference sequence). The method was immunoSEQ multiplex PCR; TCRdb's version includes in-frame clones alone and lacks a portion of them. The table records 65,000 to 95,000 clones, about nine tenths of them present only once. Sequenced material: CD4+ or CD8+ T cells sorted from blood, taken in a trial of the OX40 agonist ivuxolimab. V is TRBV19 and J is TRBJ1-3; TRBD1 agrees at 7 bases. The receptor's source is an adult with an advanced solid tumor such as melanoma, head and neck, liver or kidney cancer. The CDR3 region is CASSPGGSGNTIYF. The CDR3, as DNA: TGTGCCAGTAGCCCAGGGGGCTCTGGAAACACCATATATTTT.